This is a list of T cell receptor beta chains from one sample in a study of blood T cells in healthy people across ages. From the 5' RACE reads, TCRdb called clonotypes with MiXCR, one entry per CDR3 protein. The sample holds roughly 1,000,000 distinct CDR3 sequences, 25% seen once. These sequences were also reported in another study, on T cells of mothers and their children.

Sample: blood. These receptors were collected from a girl aged 2-15 years in good health. CDR3s include the opening cysteine and the closing phenylalanine or tryptophan. Each record gives: CDR3 length, J gene, D gene, V gene, clone size, CDR3 protein, CDR3 DNA. D genes are given only for firm matches. Some rows mark clone size as missing; the rest say once, few, many or name a class of expanded clone.

14 | TRBJ2-1 | . | TRBV7-2 | . | CASSLLTSWNEQFF | TGTGCCAGCAGCTTACTGACTAGTTGGAATGAGCAGTTCTTC
13 | TRBJ2-7 | . | TRBV7-9 | few | CAVNRAGSYEQYF | TGTGCAGTAAATAGGGCGGGCTCCTACGAGCAGTACTTC
18 | TRBJ1-1 | . | TRBV13 | . | CASSLGLDLRGENTEAFF | TGTGCCAGCAGCTTAGGACTGGACTTACGGGGGGAGAACACTGAAGCTTTCTTT
15 | TRBJ2-5 | TRBD2 | TRBV13 | few | CASSRSGSVQETQYF | TGTGCCAGCAGTAGAAGCGGGAGCGTTCAAGAGACCCAGTACTTC
16 | TRBJ2-7 | TRBD2 | TRBV27 | . | CASSFLSSGSRGEQYF | TGTGCCAGCAGTTTCCTTTCTAGCGGGAGCCGGGGCGAGCAGTACTTC
14 | TRBJ2-7 | . | TRBV6-1 | once | CASSEWLDPYEQYF | TGTGCCAGCAGTGAATGGCTTGATCCCTACGAGCAGTACTTC
15 | TRBJ2-3 | TRBD1 | TRBV7-2 | . | CASSVNRGITDTQYF | TGTGCCAGCAGCGTTAACAGGGGAATCACAGATACGCAGTATTTT
18 | TRBJ2-1 | TRBD1 | TRBV5-1 | . | CASSLVQGARGLPYEQFF | TGCGCCAGCAGCTTGGTTCAGGGGGCGAGGGGCCTTCCCTATGAGCAGTTCTTC
16 | TRBJ2-1 | . | TRBV6-5 | . | CASSPGMASSYNEQFF | TGTGCCAGCAGCCCAGGGATGGCGAGCTCCTACAATGAGCAGTTCTTC
17 | TRBJ1-2 | . | TRBV5-1 | . | CASSLVALQLSNYGYTF | TGCGCCAGCAGCTTGGTGGCCCTACAGTTATCTAACTATGGCTACACCTTC
14 | TRBJ2-3 | TRBD2 | TRBV12-3/TRBV12-4 | . | CASSASGGPDTRYF | TGTGCCAGCAGCGCTAGCGGGGGACCAGATACGCGGTATTTT
16 | TRBJ2-2 | TRBD2 | TRBV15 | few | CATSRAGTRGTGELFF | TGTGCCACCAGCAGAGCCGGGACTAGAGGAACCGGGGAGCTGTTTTTT
17 | TRBJ1-2 | . | TRBV11-3 | . | CASSFDRDPGRRYGYTF | TGTGCCAGCAGCTTCGACCGGGACCCGGGGCGGAGGTATGGCTACACCTTC
15 | TRBJ2-1 | TRBD2 | TRBV2 | . | CASSHRTSGSNEQFF | TGTGCCAGCAGTCACCGGACTAGCGGGAGCAATGAGCAGTTCTTC
14 | TRBJ2-3 | . | TRBV2 | . | CASSDPRNTDTQYF | TGTGCCAGCAGTGATCCCCGAAACACAGATACGCAGTATTTT
15 | TRBJ2-2 | . | TRBV20-1 | few | CSARPRGNGVKELFF | TGCAGTGCTCGACCTAGAGGTAACGGGGTGAAGGAGCTGTTTTTT
15 | TRBJ1-2 | TRBD1 | TRBV6-1 | few | CASTDGTGGMYGYTF | TGTGCCAGCACCGACGGGACAGGGGGCATGTATGGCTACACCTTC
12 | TRBJ1-2 | . | TRBV18 | few | CASSTAGYGYTF | TGTGCCAGCTCAACGGCAGGCTATGGCTACACCTTC
12 | TRBJ1-2 | TRBD1 | TRBV29-1 | . | CSVTGSHYGYTF | TGCAGCGTGACAGGGTCACACTATGGCTACACCTTC
15 | TRBJ2-7 | . | TRBV27 | few | CASSLIGGVENEQYF | TGTGCCAGCAGTTTAATCGGGGGCGTGGAGAATGAGCAGTACTTC
20 | TRBJ1-2 | . | TRBV27 | . | CASSPPIDIPTERGYYGYTF | TGTGCCAGCAGTCCGCCAATAGACATCCCAACGGAACGGGGCTACTATGGCTACACCTTC
13 | TRBJ1-5 | . | TRBV7-3 | few | CASSLRTDQPQHF | TGTGCCAGCAGCTTAAGGACAGATCAGCCCCAGCATTTT
14 | TRBJ2-7 | TRBD1 | TRBV11-3 | . | CASRPGQGNDEQYF | TGTGCCAGCAGACCCGGACAGGGGAATGACGAGCAGTACTTC
16 | TRBJ2-4 | TRBD1 | TRBV20-1 | . | CSARGQGDKAKNIQYF | TGCAGTGCTAGGGGGCAGGGGGATAAAGCCAAAAACATTCAGTACTTC
15 | TRBJ2-7 | . | TRBV10-3 | few | CAISLQPGLPGEQYF | TGTGCCATCTCTCTACAACCGGGACTCCCGGGCGAGCAGTACTTC
13 | TRBJ2-7 | . | TRBV28 | . | CASSSNPYYEQYF | TGTGCCAGCAGCTCGAATCCCTACTACGAGCAGTACTTC
15 | TRBJ2-4 | . | TRBV28 | . | CASSLRGTAKNIQYF | TGTGCCAGCAGTTTAAGGGGGACAGCCAAAAACATTCAGTACTTC
16 | TRBJ2-3 | TRBD2 | TRBV4-1 | few | CASSRTSGKIPDTQYF | TGCGCCAGCAGCCGGACTAGCGGGAAGATCCCAGATACGCAGTATTTT
17 | TRBJ2-1 | . | TRBV3-1 | few | CASSQDRAGALNNEQFF | TGTGCCAGCAGCCAAGATAGGGCGGGGGCGCTCAACAATGAGCAGTTCTTC
12 | TRBJ2-5 | . | TRBV12-3/TRBV12-4 | few | CASSLALSTQYF | TGTGCCAGCAGTTTAGCCCTGTCTACTCAGTACTTC
16 | TRBJ1-5 | . | TRBV5-6 | . | CASSLRTDPGRQPQHF | TGTGCCAGCAGCTTGCGGACAGACCCGGGAAGGCAGCCCCAGCATTTT
13 | TRBJ2-1 | . | TRBV19 | . | CASSKGFKYEQFF | TGTGCCAGTAGTAAGGGGTTCAAATATGAGCAGTTCTTC
15 | TRBJ1-5 | TRBD1 | TRBV2 | . | CASRQGAGYDQPQHF | TGTGCCAGCAGACAGGGGGCGGGGTACGATCAGCCCCAGCATTTT
10 | TRBJ1-4 | . | TRBV6-2/TRBV6-3 | . | CASKDEKLFF | TGTGCCAGCAAGGATGAAAAACTGTTTTTT
16 | TRBJ2-5 | TRBD2 | TRBV3-1 | . | CASSLNGPEAGETQYF | TGTGCCAGCAGCCTTAATGGGCCGGAAGCGGGGGAGACCCAGTACTTC
16 | TRBJ2-4 | . | TRBV3-1 | . | CASSQAPGEAKNIQYF | TGTGCCAGCAGCCAAGCCCCGGGAGAAGCCAAAAACATTCAGTACTTC
17 | TRBJ2-5 | TRBD2 | TRBV7-8 | few | CASSVRLLAGVRETQYF | TGTGCCAGCAGCGTGAGATTACTAGCGGGGGTTAGGGAGACCCAGTACTTC
13 | TRBJ2-4 | . | TRBV12-3/TRBV12-4 | . | CASSDRIGNIQYF | TGTGCCAGCAGTGATCGGATTGGAAACATTCAGTACTTC
12 | TRBJ2-5 | . | TRBV7-6 | . | CASSLTSRTQYF | TGTGCCAGCAGCTTAACCTCCCGGACCCAGTACTTC
13 | TRBJ2-5 | TRBD1 | TRBV29-1 | . | CSSRDRLMETQYF | TGCAGCTCCCGGGACAGGTTGATGGAGACCCAGTACTTC
14 | TRBJ2-7 | . | TRBV5-4 | . | CASSVGPNTYEQYF | TGTGCCAGCAGCGTGGGACCGAATACCTACGAGCAGTACTTC
12 | TRBJ2-2 | . | TRBV11-2 | . | CASSHRTGELFF | TGTGCCAGCAGCCACCGCACCGGGGAGCTGTTTTTT
14 | TRBJ2-5 | . | TRBV15 | few | CATSSEAPQETQYF | TGTGCCACCAGCTCCGAGGCCCCACAAGAGACCCAGTACTTC
10 | TRBJ2-3 | . | TRBV19 | . | CAVQWDTQYF | TGTGCCGTCCAGTGGGATACGCAGTATTTT
15 | TRBJ2-7 | TRBD2 | TRBV29-1 | . | CSVAGLAGAAYEQYF | TGCAGCGTTGCCGGACTAGCGGGAGCCGCCTACGAGCAGTACTTC
15 | TRBJ1-5 | . | TRBV7-8 | . | CASSPLGHRDQPQHF | TGTGCCAGCAGCCCTCTGGGTCACAGGGATCAGCCCCAGCATTTT
16 | TRBJ2-1 | TRBD1 | TRBV4-1 | few | CASSQLGQGVVDEQFF | TGCGCCAGCAGCCAACTAGGGCAGGGGGTTGTGGATGAGCAGTTCTTC
13 | TRBJ1-1 | . | TRBV6-1 | few | CAGSVDHGTEAFF | TGTGCCGGTTCCGTGGATCACGGGACTGAAGCTTTCTTT
17 | TRBJ2-1 | TRBD2 | TRBV28 | few | CASSQLAGELGRNEQFF | TGTGCCAGCAGTCAACTAGCGGGAGAGTTGGGGAGGAATGAGCAGTTCTTC
16 | TRBJ2-3 | . | TRBV2 | few | CASSESPGDPTDTQYF | TGTGCCAGCAGTGAATCGCCAGGGGACCCCACAGATACGCAGTATTTT
14 | TRBJ2-2 | . | TRBV10-3 | few | CAISESVGTGELFF | TGTGCCATCAGTGAGTCGGTGGGGACCGGGGAGCTGTTTTTT
14 | TRBJ1-2 | . | TRBV28 | . | CASSLGFRGEGYTF | TGTGCCAGCAGCTTGGGCTTTCGGGGGGAGGGCTACACCTTC
15 | TRBJ1-2 | TRBD1 | TRBV10-2 | . | CASSNLLGQLYGYTF | TGCGCCAGCAGTAATCTCTTGGGACAGCTTTATGGCTACACCTTC
13 | TRBJ2-1 | . | TRBV4-1 | few | CASSTRGIGEQFF | TGCGCCAGCAGCACGCGAGGGATCGGTGAGCAGTTCTTC
18 | TRBJ2-2 | TRBD1 | TRBV4-2 | . | CASSQDRRQGDFAGELFF | TGTGCCAGCAGCCAAGATCGCCGCCAGGGGGATTTTGCCGGGGAGCTGTTTTTT
13 | TRBJ2-5 | . | TRBV7-2 | . | CASSADALETQYF | TGTGCCAGCAGCGCCGACGCGTTGGAGACCCAGTACTTC
14 | TRBJ2-2 | . | TRBV7-2 | few | CASKLILESGELFF | TGTGCCAGCAAACTTATACTAGAGTCCGGGGAGCTGTTTTTT